Given below is one TCR beta chain in context. The CDR3 is made up of 15 amino acids. CDR1 is SGHTA, CDR2 FQGTGA, per germline. V lost 6 bases and J lost 4, with 15 bases in between. The source of the sample is a study of CD4 T cells in relation to SARS-CoV-2 and coronaviruses. The table came from immunoSEQ multiplex PCR; TCRdb's copy has only in-frame clones and leaves some out. The sample lists 60,000 to 80,000 clones; 87% were seen once. Before the COVID-19 pandemic, during about 2011-2019, CD4+ T cells were taken from unexposed donors. The sample comprised memory CD4+ T cells from PBMCs. V and J are TRBV7-3 and TRBJ2-2; D tentatively reads TRBD1 or TRBD2 (6 bases each). This clonotype was obtained from a human donor in good health. CDR3 loop: CASRSGASGTGELFF. As DNA, the CDR3 is TGTGCCAGCAGGTCGGGGGCCAGCGGCACCGGGGAGCTGTTTTTT.